This is a list of T cell receptor beta chains from one sample in a study of cytomegalovirus exposure and HLA in healthy donors. Assay used: immunoSEQ multiplex PCR; TCRdb lists only in-frame clones, some missing. This table lists under 70,000 clones. Sequencing was done on a sample of PBMCs. These receptor sequences come from a man aged 45-65 years in good health and CMV-seropositive. Both conserved end residues are part of each CDR3. D genes are given only for firm matches.

TRBV6-5,TRBJ1-1,-,CASSYGRGAAEAFF,TGTGCCAGCAGTTACGGGAGGGGGGCCGCTGAAGCTTTCTTT
TRBV7-8,TRBJ2-7,TRBD2,CASSSQGGRAYEQYF,TGTGCCAGCAGCTCACAAGGCGGGAGGGCATACGAGCAGTACTTC
TRBV29-1,TRBJ2-5,TRBD1,CSVGRGQTETQYF,TGCAGCGTTGGCAGGGGGCAAACAGAGACCCAGTACTTC
TRBV5-4,TRBJ2-2,TRBD1,CASRLDRVGTGELFF,TGTGCCAGCAGATTGGACAGGGTAGGCACCGGGGAGCTGTTTTTT
TRBV18,TRBJ1-3,-,CASSSYNGNTIYF,TGTGCCAGCTCATCATACAATGGAAACACCATATATTTT
TRBV6-1,TRBJ2-6,-,CASNSLASGANVLTF,TGTGCCAGCAATTCATTGGCTTCTGGGGCCAACGTCCTGACTTTC
TRBV18,TRBJ1-2,-,CASSPGSGYTF,TGTGCCAGCTCTCCCGGGAGCGGCTACACCTTC
TRBV29-1,TRBJ2-1,-,CSVISWGQGVYNEQFF,TGCAGCGTTATATCCTGGGGGCAGGGAGTCTACAATGAGCAGTTCTTC
TRBV2,TRBJ1-5,-,CASSEVLRLSNQPQHF,TGTGCCAGCAGTGAAGTTCTGAGGCTGAGCAATCAGCCCCAGCATTTT
TRBV5-1,TRBJ1-2,-,CASSSRTGSGGYTF,TGCGCCAGCAGCTCACGGACGGGGAGTGGTGGCTACACCTTC
TRBV19,TRBJ2-7,TRBD2,CASSIDPTSSYEQYF,TGTGCCAGTAGTATAGATCCGACTAGCAGCTACGAGCAGTACTTC
TRBV5-1,TRBJ2-1,TRBD2,CATGTGGYNEQFF,TGCGCCACCGGTACGGGGGGCTACAATGAGCAGTTCTTC
TRBV7-6,TRBJ2-7,-,CASSPWAAYEQYF,TGTGCCAGCAGCCCCTGGGCCGCCTACGAGCAGTACTTC
TRBV11-1,TRBJ2-7,-,CASSLDRHLGEQYF,TGTGCCAGCAGCTTAGACCGTCATCTAGGCGAGCAGTACTTC
TRBV5-6,TRBJ2-1,-,CASSSWANNNEQFF,TGTGCCAGCAGCTCCTGGGCCAATAACAATGAGCAGTTCTTC
TRBV5-4,TRBJ2-3,-,CASSLGGVSTDTQYF,TGTGCCAGCAGCTTGGGGGGGGTTAGCACAGATACGCAGTATTTT
TRBV15,TRBJ2-1,TRBD1,CATSQRTGKIDEQFF,TGTGCCACCAGCCAACGGACAGGGAAGATCGATGAGCAGTTCTTC
TRBV19,TRBJ1-2,TRBD1,CASSAQPQGGTYGYTF,TGTGCCAGTAGTGCCCAACCACAGGGGGGGACCTATGGCTACACCTTC
TRBV28,TRBJ2-7,TRBD1,CASSLKGQGNPNRIFVDYEQYF,TGTGCCAGCAGTTTAAAGGGACAGGGCAATCCCAATCGAATATTTGTGGACTACGAGCAGTACTTC
TRBV29-1,TRBJ1-2,TRBD1,CSVARDRGVSGYTF,TGCAGCGTTGCCCGGGACAGGGGGGTGAGTGGCTACACCTTC
TRBV7-9,TRBJ1-2,-,CASSPTTLQGSGGYTF,TGTGCCAGCAGCCCTACCACTCTTCAGGGGAGTGGGGGCTACACCTTC
TRBV6-5,TRBJ1-1,-,CASSRQVNTEAFF,TGTGCCAGCAGCCGACAGGTGAACACTGAAGCTTTCTTT
TRBV11-2,TRBJ1-2,-,CASSFGGGDGYTF,TGTGCCAGCAGCTTTGGGGGGGGTGATGGCTACACCTTC
TRBV19,TRBJ2-2,-,CASSTNRVSTGELFF,TGTGCCAGTAGTACTAACAGGGTGAGCACCGGGGAGCTGTTTTTT
TRBV4-1,TRBJ1-5,TRBD1,CASSHPSVRTGLYSNQPQHF,TGCGCCAGCAGCCACCCCTCGGTAAGGACAGGCCTCTATAGCAATCAGCCCCAGCATTTT
TRBV4-2,TRBJ2-7,TRBD1,CASSQDNRGDEQYF,TGTGCCAGCAGCCAAGATAACAGGGGAGACGAGCAGTACTTC
TRBV4-3,TRBJ2-7,TRBD1,CASSQIQGADYEQYF,TGCGCCAGCAGCCAGATACAGGGGGCGGATTACGAGCAGTACTTC
TRBV14,TRBJ1-4,-,CASRSAATNEKLFF,TGTGCCAGCAGATCCGCGGCAACTAATGAAAAACTGTTTTTT
TRBV4-3,TRBJ2-2,TRBD1,CASSQLPSGAGGNTGELFF,TGCGCCAGCAGCCAACTTCCTTCCGGGGCAGGGGGGAACACCGGGGAGCTGTTTTTT
TRBV4-3,TRBJ1-1,-,CASSQDLNTEAFF,TGCGCCAGCAGCCAAGACCTCAACACTGAAGCTTTCTTT
TRBV29-1,TRBJ2-3,-,CSVQDLSTDTQYF,TGCAGCGTTCAGGATCTTAGCACAGATACGCAGTATTTT
TRBV2,TRBJ2-1,TRBD2,CASSPGLALNEQFF,TGTGCCAGCAGCCCGGGACTAGCCCTCAATGAGCAGTTCTTC
TRBV7-3,TRBJ2-5,TRBD1,CASSSGQGRGETQYF,TGTGCCAGCAGCTCCGGACAGGGCCGTGGGGAGACCCAGTACTTC
TRBV25-1,TRBJ2-7,TRBD2,CASSRGGPSYEQYF,TGTGCCAGCAGCCGGGGGGGGCCTTCCTACGAGCAGTACTTC
TRBV11-2,TRBJ1-6,-,CASSLTGINSPLHF,TGTGCCAGCAGCTTAACAGGGATAAATTCACCCCTCCACTTT
TRBV9,TRBJ2-1,TRBD1,CASSVRGLSNNEQFF,TGTGCCAGCAGCGTGAGGGGGCTGTCAAACAATGAGCAGTTCTTC
TRBV28,TRBJ2-7,TRBD1,CASSRQGRIYEQYF,TGTGCCAGCAGTCGACAGGGTAGAATCTACGAGCAGTACTTC
TRBV6-6,TRBJ2-7,TRBD1,CASSLGQGVSYEQYF,TGTGCCAGCAGTTTGGGACAGGGGGTCTCCTACGAGCAGTACTTC
TRBV7-8,TRBJ1-2,-,CASSFPARTGQGYTF,TGTGCCAGCAGCTTCCCGGCCCGCACAGGGCAAGGCTACACCTTC
TRBV7-2,TRBJ1-5,-,CASSLGGGQPQHF,TGTGCCAGCAGCTTAGGAGGCGGGCAGCCCCAGCATTTT
TRBV6-5,TRBJ2-3,TRBD2,CASSSGGGLGTDTQYF,TGTGCCAGCAGTTCCGGGGGGGGGCTTGGGACAGATACGCAGTATTTT
TRBV19,TRBJ1-2,TRBD1,CASSIGDRAYGYTF,TGTGCCAGTAGTATAGGAGACAGGGCCTATGGCTACACCTTC
TRBV30,TRBJ1-4,TRBD1,CAWSVDRGGQKLFF,TGTGCCTGGAGTGTAGACAGAGGGGGCCAAAAACTGTTTTTT
TRBV4-1,TRBJ2-5,TRBD2,CASKRLGLAQETQYF,TGCGCCAGCAAACGCTTGGGACTAGCGCAAGAGACCCAGTACTTC
TRBV5-1,TRBJ2-2,-,CASSSAGTTGELFF,TGCGCCAGCAGCAGCGCGGGAACCACCGGGGAGCTGTTTTTT
TRBV5-6,TRBJ2-7,TRBD2,CASSVSGNAYEQYF,TGTGCCAGCAGCGTTAGCGGGAACGCTTACGAGCAGTACTTC
TRBV29-1,TRBJ2-7,TRBD1,CSVGQGAAYEQYF,TGCAGCGTGGGACAGGGGGCCGCCTACGAGCAGTACTTC
TRBV4-3,TRBJ2-2,-,CASSQDLGITGGLFF,TGCGCCAGCAGCCAAGATCTGGGAATCACCGGGGGGCTGTTTTTT
TRBV7-9,TRBJ1-5,-,CASSLGERDNQPQHF,TGTGCCAGCAGCTTGGGAGAAAGGGATAATCAGCCCCAGCATTTT
TRBV25-1,TRBJ2-1,-,CASSESYNEQFF,TGTGCCAGCAGTGAATCTTACAATGAGCAGTTCTTC
TRBV30,TRBJ1-1,-,CAWRWSGIEAFF,TGTGCCTGGAGGTGGTCGGGGATTGAAGCTTTCTTT
TRBV28,TRBJ2-7,-,CASSPASRDEQYF,TGTGCCAGCAGCCCCGCAAGTCGCGACGAGCAGTACTTC
TRBV30,TRBJ2-3,-,CAWSVKAADTQYF,TGTGCCTGGAGTGTAAAAGCCGCAGATACGCAGTATTTT
TRBV6-6,TRBJ2-7,-,CASSYASAGPYEQYF,TGTGCCAGCAGTTACGCCTCAGCTGGGCCCTACGAGCAGTACTTC
TRBV7-9,TRBJ1-2,-,CASSYERGGRTGYGYTF,TGTGCCAGCAGTTACGAGAGGGGGGGCAGAACGGGCTATGGCTACACCTTC
TRBV27,TRBJ1-4,TRBD1,CASSLDRVGKLFF,TGTGCCAGCAGTTTAGACAGGGTCGGGAAACTGTTTTTT
TRBV7-9,TRBJ2-3,TRBD1,CASSLVPGTATDTQYF,TGTGCCAGCAGCTTAGTCCCCGGGACAGCCACAGATACGCAGTATTTT
TRBV6-6,TRBJ1-1,-,CASSTFTYSGAEAFF,TGTGCCAGCAGCACCTTTACCTATTCAGGGGCTGAAGCTTTCTTT
TRBV18,TRBJ1-4,-,CASSPGGLGEKLFF,TGTGCCAGCTCACCGGGGGGGCTGGGGGAAAAACTGTTTTTT
TRBV7-2,TRBJ2-3,-,CASSPTDTQYF,TGTGCCAGCAGCCCTACTGATACGCAGTATTTT